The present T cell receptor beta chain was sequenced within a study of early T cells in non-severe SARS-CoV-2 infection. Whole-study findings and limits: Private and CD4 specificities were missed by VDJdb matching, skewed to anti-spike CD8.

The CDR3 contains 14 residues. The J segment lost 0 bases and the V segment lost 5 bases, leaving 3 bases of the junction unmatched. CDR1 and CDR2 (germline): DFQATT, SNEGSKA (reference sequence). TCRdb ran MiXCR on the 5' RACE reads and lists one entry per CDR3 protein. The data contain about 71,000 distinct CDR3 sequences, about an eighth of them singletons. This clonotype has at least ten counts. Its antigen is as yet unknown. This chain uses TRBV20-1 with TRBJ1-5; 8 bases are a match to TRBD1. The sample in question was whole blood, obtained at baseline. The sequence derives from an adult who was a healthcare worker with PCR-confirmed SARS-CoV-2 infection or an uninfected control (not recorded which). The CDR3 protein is CSASTGDSNQPQHF. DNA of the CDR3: TGCAGTGCTTCGACAGGGGATAGCAATCAGCCCCAGCATTTT.